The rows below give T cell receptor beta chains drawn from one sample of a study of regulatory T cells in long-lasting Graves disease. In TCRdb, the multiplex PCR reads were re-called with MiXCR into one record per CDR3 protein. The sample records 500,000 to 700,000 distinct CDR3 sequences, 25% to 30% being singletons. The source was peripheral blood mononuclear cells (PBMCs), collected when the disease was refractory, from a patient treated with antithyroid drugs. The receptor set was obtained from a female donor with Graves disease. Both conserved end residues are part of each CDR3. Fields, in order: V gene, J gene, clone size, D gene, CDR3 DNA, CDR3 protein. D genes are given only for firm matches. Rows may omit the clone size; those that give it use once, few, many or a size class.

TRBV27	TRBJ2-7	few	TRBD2	TGTGCCAGCAGCCACAGCGGGGTCTACGAGCAGTACTTC	CASSHSGVYEQYF
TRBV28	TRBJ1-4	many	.	TGTGCCAGCAGTGTCCCCACGATAAATGAAAAACTGTTTTTT	CASSVPTINEKLFF
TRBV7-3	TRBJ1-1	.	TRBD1	TGTGCCAGCAGCACCGAGGGACAGATGAACACTGAAGCTTTCTTT	CASSTEGQMNTEAFF
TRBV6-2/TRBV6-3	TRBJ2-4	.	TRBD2	TGTGCCAGCAGAAAGCGGGAGCGTAGTTCAGGCAACATTCAGTACTTC	CASRKRERSSGNIQYF
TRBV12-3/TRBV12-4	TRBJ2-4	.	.	TGTGCCAGCAGTCCGCGGTCGACAGTAGCCAAAAACATTCAGTACTTC	CASSPRSTVAKNIQYF
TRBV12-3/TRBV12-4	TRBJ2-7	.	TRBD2	TGTGCCAGCACCTTCCCGGGACTAGCGGGAGGTTGGTACTTC	CASTFPGLAGGWYF
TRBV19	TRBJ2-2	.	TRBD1	TGTGCCAGTAGCCCGAGGAACCCAGGGGGCGCGAACACCGGGGAGCTGTTTTTT	CASSPRNPGGANTGELFF
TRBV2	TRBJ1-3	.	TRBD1	TGTGCCAGCAGTGTCGGGACAGGGGGCTTAATCTCTGGAAACACCATATATTTT	CASSVGTGGLISGNTIYF
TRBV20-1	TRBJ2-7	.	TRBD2	TGCAGTGCTAGGGGACTAGCGGGGGGTAACTCCTACGAGCAGTACTTC	CSARGLAGGNSYEQYF
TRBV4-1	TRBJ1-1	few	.	TGCGCCAGCAGTTCGATTCCGCCGGACACTGAAGCTTTCTTT	CASSSIPPDTEAFF
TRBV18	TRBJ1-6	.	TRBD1	TGTGCCAGCTCACCGCGGACAGGGCGGGAGTCACCCCTCCACTTT	CASSPRTGRESPLHF
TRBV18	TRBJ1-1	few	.	TGTGCCAGCTCAGGGGAGTACACTGAAGCTTTCTTT	CASSGEYTEAFF
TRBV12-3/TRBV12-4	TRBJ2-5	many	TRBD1	TGTGCCAGCAGTTTCCGACAGGGGGGGGAGACCCAGTACTTC	CASSFRQGGETQYF
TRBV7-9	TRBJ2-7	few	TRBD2	TGTGCCAGCAGCTTGACTAGCGGAACGGCCTACGAGCAGTACTTC	CASSLTSGTAYEQYF
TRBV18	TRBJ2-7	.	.	TGTGCCAGCTCACGGACAGAATCCGCCTACGAGCAGTACTTC	CASSRTESAYEQYF
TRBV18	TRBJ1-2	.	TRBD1	TGTGCCAGCTCATCGGGACAGGGGAGTTATAACTACACCTTC	CASSSGQGSYNYTF
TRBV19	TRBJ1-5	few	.	TGTGCCAGTGGTCAGGGGCTTCATCAGCCCCAGCATTTT	CASGQGLHQPQHF
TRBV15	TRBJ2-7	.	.	TGTGCCACCGGCAGAGATCTGGAGACCTACGAGCAGTACTTC	CATGRDLETYEQYF
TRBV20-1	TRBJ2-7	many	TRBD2	TGCAGTGCCAGCGGGACTAGCGGCTACGAGCAGTACTTC	CSASGTSGYEQYF
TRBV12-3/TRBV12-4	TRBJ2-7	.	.	TGTGCCAGCAGTCCCGGTGGGGGGGCGAAGTACTTC	CASSPGGGAKYF
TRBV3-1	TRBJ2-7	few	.	TGTGCCAGCAGCCAAGCCCCGGCGAACTACGAGCAGTACTTC	CASSQAPANYEQYF
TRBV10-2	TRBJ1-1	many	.	TGCGCCAGCTGGCGTGAGGGGAACACTGAAGCTTTCTTT	CASWREGNTEAFF
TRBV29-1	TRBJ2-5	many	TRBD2	TGCAGCTTTACTCCGGGACTAGCGGGAGGGATGTACCAAGAGACCCAGTACTTC	CSFTPGLAGGMYQETQYF
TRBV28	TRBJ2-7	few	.	TGTGCCAGCAGTTCAGTGTCGAGTGACCACGAGCAGTACTTC	CASSSVSSDHEQYF
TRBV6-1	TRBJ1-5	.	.	TGTGCCAGCAGTGAAGCCGGGGTCCGGTTTCAGCCCCAGCATTTT	CASSEAGVRFQPQHF
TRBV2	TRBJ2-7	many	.	TGTGCCAGCAGTCGGGACGGCCTCTACGAGCAGTACTTC	CASSRDGLYEQYF
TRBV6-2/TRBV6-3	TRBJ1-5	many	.	TGTGCCAGCAGTTCGACTCAGGGGTATAGCAATCAGCCCCAGCATTTT	CASSSTQGYSNQPQHF
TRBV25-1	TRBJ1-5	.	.	TGTGCCAGCAGTGCAACCGGGACATCAAATCAGCCCCAGCATTTT	CASSATGTSNQPQHF
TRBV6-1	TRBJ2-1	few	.	TGTGCCAGCAGTAGGTATGCCAACGAGCAGTTCTTC	CASSRYANEQFF
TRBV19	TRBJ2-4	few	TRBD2	TGTGCCAGTCGGAATGGACTAGTGGAAAACATTCAGTACTTC	CASRNGLVENIQYF
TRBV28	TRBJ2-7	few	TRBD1	TGTGCCAGCCGAATCCAGGGGGCGGGATACGAGCAGTACTTC	CASRIQGAGYEQYF
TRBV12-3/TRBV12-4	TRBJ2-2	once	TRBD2	TGTGCCAGCAGTTCCCCTAAACTAGCGGGAGTTACCGGGAAGCTGTTTTTT	CASSSPKLAGVTGKLFF
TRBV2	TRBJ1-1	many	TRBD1	TGTGCCAGCACTCTTTACTCCCCGACAGGGCTGAACACTGAAGCTTTCTTT	CASTLYSPTGLNTEAFF
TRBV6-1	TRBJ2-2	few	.	TGTGCCAGCAAGCGACAGCGAAACACCGGGGAGCTGTTTTTT	CASKRQRNTGELFF
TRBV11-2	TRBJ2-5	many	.	TGTGCCAGCAGCTTAGGGGGCCTCGGCGCGTTGGAGACCCAGTACTTC	CASSLGGLGALETQYF
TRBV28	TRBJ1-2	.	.	TGTGCCAGCTGCCAGACAGCCAAAACTAACTATGGCTACACCTTC	CASCQTAKTNYGYTF
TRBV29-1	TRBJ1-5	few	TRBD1	TGCAGCGTCGACCAGGGGGCGGGTCAGCCCCAGCATTTT	CSVDQGAGQPQHF
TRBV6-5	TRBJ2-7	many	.	TGTGCCAGCAGTTACTCAGGGCTAGCGATCCCCTACGAGCAGTACTTC	CASSYSGLAIPYEQYF
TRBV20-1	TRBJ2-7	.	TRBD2	TGCAGTGCGAGACTAGCGTTGGCCTACGAGCAGTACTTC	CSARLALAYEQYF
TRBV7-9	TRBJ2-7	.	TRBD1	TGTGCCAGCAGCGTGGCGACAGGGGTATCCGAGCAGTACTTC	CASSVATGVSEQYF
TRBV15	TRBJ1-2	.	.	TGTGCCACCAGGTCCGGGGGGACTAACTATGGCTACACCTTC	CATRSGGTNYGYTF
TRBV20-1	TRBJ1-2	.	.	TGCAGTGCTAGCCCCCTTGGCGATGGCTATGGCTACACCTTC	CSASPLGDGYGYTF
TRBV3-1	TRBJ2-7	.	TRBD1	TGTGCCAGCAGCCAAGCGGGACAGATCCCATCCTACGAGCAGTACTTC	CASSQAGQIPSYEQYF
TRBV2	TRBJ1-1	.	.	TGTACCAGCAGTGAAGTCTCCCGGGGAGTCCCCATGAACACTGAAGCTTTCTTT	CTSSEVSRGVPMNTEAFF
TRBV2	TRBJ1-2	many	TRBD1	TGTGCCAGCAGTGAAGCTGACAGGGGTGCGGTCGGCTACACCTTC	CASSEADRGAVGYTF
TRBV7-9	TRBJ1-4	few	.	TGTGCCAGCAGCTTAGCGCCGTCTGGAATCGGAAAACTGTTTTTT	CASSLAPSGIGKLFF
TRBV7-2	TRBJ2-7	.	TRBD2	TGTGCCAGCAGCCTCCGGACTAGCGGGAGGTCCTACGAGCAGTACTTC	CASSLRTSGRSYEQYF
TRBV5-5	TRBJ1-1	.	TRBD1	TGTGCCAGCAGCGGTATGACAGGGGCAGGGAACACTGAAGCTTTCTTT	CASSGMTGAGNTEAFF
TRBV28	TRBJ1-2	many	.	TGTGCCAGCAGTTTGAGGAGCTATGGCTACACCTTC	CASSLRSYGYTF